Each of the 9 T cell receptor beta chains below was sequenced from the same sample in a study of T cells in Graves' hyperthyroidism and ophthalmopathy. The investigators amplified TCR beta CDR3 regions from RNA transcripts. HTBI primers were employed in a first-round RT-PCR of the TCR CDR3. TCRdb reanalysed the multiplex PCR reads using MiXCR and keeps one entry per CDR3 protein. The sample includes about 520,000 distinct CDR3 sequences, less than 25% of them seen just once. Source material: blood. The receptors were gathered from a man younger than 35 with Graves' hyperthyroidism.

This chain joins TRBV20-1 and TRBJ2-7; TRBD2 agrees at 11 bases. The CDR3 has 17 residues. CDR1 DFQATT and CDR2 SNEGSKA come from the germline V gene (reference sequence). The V segment lost 3 bases and the J segment 6 bases; nucleotides outside the gene matches: 16. The CDR3 loop is CSASEVRTSGYVGEQYF. In nucleotides, the CDR3 is TGCAGTGCTAGCGAGGTTCGGACTAGCGGGTATGTGGGCGAGCAGTACTTC.

This clonotype was detected ten times or more. The J gene is TRBJ2-2, the V gene TRBV2; no definite D call. The CDR3 spans 13 residues. The V gene lost 1 base and the J gene lost 6 bases, with 6 bases spanning the gap. Germline values: CDR1 SNHLY, CDR2 FYNNEI. The CDR3 loop reads CASSEETAGELFF. The DNA of the CDR3 is TGTGCCAGCAGTGAAGAAACGGCCGGGGAGCTGTTTTTT.

This clonotype was recorded at least ten times. This chain links TRBV28 with TRBJ1-1, with 8 bases fitting TRBD1. J was trimmed by 2 bases and V by 6 bases; bases with no gene match: 8. Germline V gene lookup returns CDR1 MDHEN and CDR2 SYDVKM. The CDR3 spans 15 residues. This CDR3 is CASRPDRGQNTEAFF. The CDR3 DNA follows: TGTGCCAGCAGGCCAGACAGGGGTCAAAACACTGAAGCTTTCTTT. Drawing the rest from reference TRBV28 and TRBJ1-1, the complete variable domain is DVKVTQSSRYLVKRTGEKVFLECVQDMDHENMFWYRQDPGLGLRLIYFSYDVKMKEKGDIPEGYSVSREKKERFSLILESASTNQTSMYLCASRPDRGQNTEAFFGQGTRLTVV.

This clonotype was observed many times. The CDR3 loop is CASSAGINQPQHF. Written as DNA, the CDR3 is TGTGCCAGCAGCGCCGGAATCAATCAGCCCCAGCATTTT. The V and J genes are TRBV11-2 and TRBJ1-5; D uncertain. The CDR3 extends over 13 amino acids. The germline gives CDR1 SGHAT, CDR2 FQNNGV. Trimming took 5 bases from V and 3 from J, leaving 8 bases between them.

V usage is TRBV12-3 or TRBV12-4 and J usage is TRBJ2-5; the D call may be TRBD1 or TRBD2 (5 bases each). The V end lost 3 bases, the J end lost 2 bases, and 16 bases lay between the germline ends. The CDR3 spans 16 residues. This chain's CDR3 is CASSFLIGTEQETQYF. The CDR3 DNA reads TGTGCCAGCAGTTTTCTGATCGGGACGGAACAAGAGACCCAGTACTTC.

Note on this clonotype: A single base separates this from a much larger clone, so it may be a read error. The chain joins TRBV5-1 to TRBJ1-2; a possible D gene is TRBD1 (6 bases). Germline V gives CDR1 SGHRS, CDR2 YFSETQ. This CDR3 region has 11 residues. DNA for the CDR3: TGCGCCAGCCGACAGGACTATGGCTACGCCTTC. Translating gives CASRQDYGYAF.

The chain combines TRBV19 with TRBJ2-5; weak D call: TRBD1 (6 bases). V was clipped by 5 bases and J by 1 base, with 11 bases between them. CDR3 length equals 14 residues. Germline CDR1 reads LNHDA; CDR2 reads SQIVND (reference sequence). The CDR3, as DNA: TGTGCCAGTAGTCAAACAGGGTCCCAAGAGACCCAGTACTTC. This codes for CASSQTGSQETQYF.

The gene calls are TRBV7-2 and TRBJ1-2; D call uncertain. Germline assignment: CDR1 SGHTA and CDR2 FQGNSA. Trimming left V 4 bases short and J 8 bases short, with 11 bases between. The CDR3 has 12 amino acids. CDR3 amino acids: CASSSAVEGYTF. The CDR3 DNA reads as TGTGCCAGCAGCTCGGCAGTTGAGGGCTACACCTTC.

In its sample, this clonotype was seen many times. This chain uses TRBV12-3 or TRBV12-4 with TRBJ2-5; D might be TRBD1 or TRBD2, each matching 5 bases. The V end was cut by 3 bases, the J end by 5 bases, with 13 bases between. The CDR3 runs 14 residues. CDR3 sequence (DNA): TGTGCCAGCAGTTTGAGTTTCTGGGGGGAGACCCAGTACTTC. This sequence encodes CASSLSFWGETQYF.